This TCR beta chain comes out of a study of siplizumab effects on memory and regulatory T cells. Broader study findings: With siplizumab, mappable alloreactive CD4+ clones averaged roughly 69% Treg-derived, versus 25% to 30% in controls. Unstimulated naive T cells seemed to show more diversity than memory cells did, and they also seemed to be among the major contributors to the alloresponse. Alloreactive clones mapping to unstimulated subsets formed only a minor fraction.

Per the germline V gene, CDR1 is SGHDT and CDR2 is YYEEEE. Trimming took off 0 bases at V and 6 bases at J, with 11 bases between the two ends. The CDR3 loop spans 14 amino acids. Per-sample assaying covered 80,000 to 100,000 TCR templates. Assay used: immunoSEQ multiplex PCR; TCRdb lists only in-frame clones, some missing. The data contain some 100,000 clones, about 90% of them seen just once; the ten biggest clones take up 0.65% to 0.8%. This clone turned up a few times. Antigen unknown. The chain combines TRBV5-6 with TRBJ2-3; D gene ambiguous. The source is a human donor in good health. The sequenced sample was Tregs sorted from blood. The CDR3 sequence: CASSLGLGPDTQYF. For the CDR3, the DNA is TGTGCCAGCAGCTTGGGCCTAGGTCCGGATACGCAGTATTTT.